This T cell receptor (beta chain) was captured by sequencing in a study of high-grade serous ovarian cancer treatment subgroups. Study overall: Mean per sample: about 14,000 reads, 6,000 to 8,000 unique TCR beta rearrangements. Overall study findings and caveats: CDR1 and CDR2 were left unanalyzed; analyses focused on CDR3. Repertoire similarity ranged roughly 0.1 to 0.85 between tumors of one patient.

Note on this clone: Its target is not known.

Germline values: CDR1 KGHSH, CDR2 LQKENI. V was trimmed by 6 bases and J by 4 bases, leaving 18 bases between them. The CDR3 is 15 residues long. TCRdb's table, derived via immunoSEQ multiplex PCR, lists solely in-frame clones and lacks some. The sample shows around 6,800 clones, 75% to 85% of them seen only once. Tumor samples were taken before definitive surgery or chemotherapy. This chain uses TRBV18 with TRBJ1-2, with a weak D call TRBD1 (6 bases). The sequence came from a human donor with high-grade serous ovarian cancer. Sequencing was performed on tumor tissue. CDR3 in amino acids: CASSPGTEGGYGYTF. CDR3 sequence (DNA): TGTGCCAGCTCCCCCGGGACTGAGGGGGGCTATGGCTACACCTTC.